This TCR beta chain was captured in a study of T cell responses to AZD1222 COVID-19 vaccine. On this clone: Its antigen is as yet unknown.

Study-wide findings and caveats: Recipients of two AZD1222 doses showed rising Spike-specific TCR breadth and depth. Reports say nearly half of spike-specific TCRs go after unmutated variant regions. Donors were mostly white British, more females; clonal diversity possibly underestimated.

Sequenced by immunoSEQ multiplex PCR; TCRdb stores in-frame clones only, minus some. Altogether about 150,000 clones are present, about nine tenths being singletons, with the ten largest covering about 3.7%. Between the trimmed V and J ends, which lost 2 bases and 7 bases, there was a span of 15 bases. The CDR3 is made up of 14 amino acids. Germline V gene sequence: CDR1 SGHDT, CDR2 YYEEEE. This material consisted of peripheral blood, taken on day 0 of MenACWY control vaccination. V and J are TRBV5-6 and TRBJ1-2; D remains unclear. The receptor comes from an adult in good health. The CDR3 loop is CASSFWPAARGYTF. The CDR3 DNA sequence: TGTGCCAGCAGCTTTTGGCCTGCGGCGCGTGGCTACACCTTC.